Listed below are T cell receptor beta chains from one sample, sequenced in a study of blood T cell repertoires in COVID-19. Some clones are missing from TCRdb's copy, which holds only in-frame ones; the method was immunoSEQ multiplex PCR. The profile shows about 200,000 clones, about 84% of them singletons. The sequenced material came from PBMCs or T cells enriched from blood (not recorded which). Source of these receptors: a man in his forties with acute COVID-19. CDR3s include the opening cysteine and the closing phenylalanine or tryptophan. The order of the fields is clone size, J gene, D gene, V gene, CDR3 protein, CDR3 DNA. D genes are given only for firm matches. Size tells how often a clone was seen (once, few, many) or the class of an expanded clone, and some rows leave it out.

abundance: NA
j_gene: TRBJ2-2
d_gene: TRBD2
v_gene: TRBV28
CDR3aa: CASRLGRTGELFF
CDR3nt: TGTGCCAGCAGACTCGGGAGGACCGGGGAGCTGTTTTTT

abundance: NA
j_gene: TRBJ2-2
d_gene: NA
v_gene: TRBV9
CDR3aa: CASSPRDKATTGELFF
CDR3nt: TGTGCCAGCAGCCCTCGAGATAAAGCGACCACCGGGGAGCTGTTTTTT

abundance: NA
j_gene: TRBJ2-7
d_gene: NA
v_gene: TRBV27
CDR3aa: CASSVPGKDEQYF
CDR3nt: TGTGCCAGCAGTGTCCCAGGGAAAGACGAGCAGTACTTC

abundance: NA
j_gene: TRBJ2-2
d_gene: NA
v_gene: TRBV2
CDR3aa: CASSDPNTGELFF
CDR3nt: TGTGCCAGCAGTGATCCTAACACCGGGGAGCTGTTTTTT

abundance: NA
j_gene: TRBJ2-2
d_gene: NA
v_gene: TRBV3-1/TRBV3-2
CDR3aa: CASTPTRMFF
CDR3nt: TGTGCCAGCACCCCGACAAGGATGTTTTTT

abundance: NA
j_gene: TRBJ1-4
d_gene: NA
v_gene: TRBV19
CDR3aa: CASSIRGSWEKLFF
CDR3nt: TGTGCCAGTAGTATCCGGGGTTCGTGGGAAAAACTGTTTTTT

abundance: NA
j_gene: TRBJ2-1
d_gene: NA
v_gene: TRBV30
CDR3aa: CAWSPQWVQPGGPTYNEQFF
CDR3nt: TGTGCCTGGAGTCCCCAATGGGTTCAACCAGGCGGGCCTACCTACAATGAGCAGTTCTTC

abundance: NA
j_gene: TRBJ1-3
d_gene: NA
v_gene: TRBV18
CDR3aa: CASSPQGGTGNTIYF
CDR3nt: TGTGCCAGCTCACCACAAGGGGGAACTGGAAACACCATATATTTT

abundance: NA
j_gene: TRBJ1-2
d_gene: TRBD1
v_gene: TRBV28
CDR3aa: CASTADGTGGFLAYGYTF
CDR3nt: TGTGCCAGCACCGCTGATGGGACAGGGGGGTTTTTGGCCTATGGCTACACCTTC

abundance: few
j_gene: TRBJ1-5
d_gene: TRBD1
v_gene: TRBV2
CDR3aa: CASSQGDVQPQHF
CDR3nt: TGTGCCAGCAGCCAGGGGGACGTTCAGCCCCAGCATTTT

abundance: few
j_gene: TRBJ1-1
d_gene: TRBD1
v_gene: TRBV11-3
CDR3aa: CASSPGQGELRTEAFF
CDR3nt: TGTGCCAGCAGCCCGGGACAGGGGGAATTGAGGACTGAAGCTTTCTTT

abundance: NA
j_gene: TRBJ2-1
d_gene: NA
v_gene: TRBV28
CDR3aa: CASGLEGWNEQFF
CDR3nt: TGTGCCAGCGGTTTGGAGGGGTGGAATGAGCAGTTCTTC

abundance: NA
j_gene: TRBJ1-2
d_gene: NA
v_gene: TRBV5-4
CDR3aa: CASSAVKSYGYTF
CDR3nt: TGTGCCAGCAGCGCGGTTAAGAGCTATGGCTACACCTTC

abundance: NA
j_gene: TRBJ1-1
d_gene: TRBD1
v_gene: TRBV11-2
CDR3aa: CASSWDRPQNTEAFF
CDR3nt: TGTGCCAGCAGCTGGGACAGGCCCCAGAACACTGAAGCTTTCTTT

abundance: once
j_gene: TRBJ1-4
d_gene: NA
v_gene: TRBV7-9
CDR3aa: CASSSGERQKLFF
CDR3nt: TGTGCCAGCAGCTCAGGGGAACGGCAAAAACTGTTTTTT

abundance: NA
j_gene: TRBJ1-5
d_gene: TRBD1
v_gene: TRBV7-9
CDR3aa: CASSSDRVRGQPQHF
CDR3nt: TGTGCCAGCAGCTCGGACAGGGTAAGAGGTCAGCCCCAGCATTTT

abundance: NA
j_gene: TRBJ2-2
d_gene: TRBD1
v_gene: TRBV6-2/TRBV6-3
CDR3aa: CASSTTNRGLRTGELFF
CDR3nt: TGTGCCAGCAGTACCACCAACAGGGGATTACGCACCGGGGAGCTGTTTTTT

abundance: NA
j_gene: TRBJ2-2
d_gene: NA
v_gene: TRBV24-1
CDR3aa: CATGHKTNTGELFF
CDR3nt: TGTGCCACCGGGCACAAAACGAACACCGGGGAGCTGTTTTTT

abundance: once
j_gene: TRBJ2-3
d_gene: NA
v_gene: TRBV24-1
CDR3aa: CATSRDSGDTQYF
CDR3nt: TGTGCCACCAGCCGGGATTCAGGAGATACGCAGTATTTT

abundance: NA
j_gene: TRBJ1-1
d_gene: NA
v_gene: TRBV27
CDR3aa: CASSSPTLGAFF
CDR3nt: TGTGCCAGCAGTTCCCCCACTCTCGGGGCTTTCTTT

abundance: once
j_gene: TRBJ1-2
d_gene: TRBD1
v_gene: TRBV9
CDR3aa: CASSPPGQGPAGGYTF
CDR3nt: TGTGCCAGCAGCCCGCCGGGACAGGGGCCCGCCGGGGGCTACACCTTC

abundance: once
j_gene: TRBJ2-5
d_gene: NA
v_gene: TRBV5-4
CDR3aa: CASSLGTSSKEETQYF
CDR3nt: TGTGCCAGCAGCTTGGGGACATCTTCAAAAGAAGAGACCCAGTACTTC

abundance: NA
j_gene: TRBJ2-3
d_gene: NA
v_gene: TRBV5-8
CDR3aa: CASSLGLDTDTQYF
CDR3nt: TGTGCCAGCAGCTTGGGACTAGACACAGATACGCAGTATTTT

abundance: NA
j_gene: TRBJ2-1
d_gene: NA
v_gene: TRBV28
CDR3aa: CASSLAVDYNEQFF
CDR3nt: TGTGCCAGCAGTTTAGCGGTGGACTACAATGAGCAGTTCTTC

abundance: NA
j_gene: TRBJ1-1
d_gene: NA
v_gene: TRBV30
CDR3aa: CAWSAGNTEAFF
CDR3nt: TGTGCCTGGAGTGCGGGGAACACTGAAGCTTTCTTT

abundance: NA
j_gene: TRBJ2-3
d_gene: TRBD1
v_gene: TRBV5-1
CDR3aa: CASSPGDRNTDTQYF
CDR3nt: TGCGCCAGCAGCCCTGGGGACAGGAACACAGATACGCAGTATTTT

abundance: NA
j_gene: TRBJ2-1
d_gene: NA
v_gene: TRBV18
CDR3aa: CASSNLVFDEQFF
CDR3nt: TGTGCCAGCTCAAATTTAGTGTTCGATGAGCAGTTCTTC